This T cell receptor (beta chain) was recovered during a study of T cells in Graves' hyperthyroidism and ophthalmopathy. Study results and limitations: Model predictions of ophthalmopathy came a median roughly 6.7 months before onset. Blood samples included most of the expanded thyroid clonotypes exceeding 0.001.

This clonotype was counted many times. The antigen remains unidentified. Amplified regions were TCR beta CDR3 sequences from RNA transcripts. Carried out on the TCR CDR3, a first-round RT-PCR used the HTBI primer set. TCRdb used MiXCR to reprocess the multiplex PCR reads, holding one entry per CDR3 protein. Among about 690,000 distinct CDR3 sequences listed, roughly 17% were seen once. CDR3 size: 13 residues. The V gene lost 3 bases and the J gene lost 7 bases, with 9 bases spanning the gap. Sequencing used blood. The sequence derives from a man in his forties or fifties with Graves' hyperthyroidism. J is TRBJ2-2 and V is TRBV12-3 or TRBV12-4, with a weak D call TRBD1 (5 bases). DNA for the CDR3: TGTGCCAGCAGTTTCAGGGAAAACGGGGAGCTGTTTTTT. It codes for CASSFRENGELFF.